These 28 T cell receptor beta chains were all obtained from the same sample, sequenced in a study of naive and memory T cell subsets. The beta constant-region primer was an equimolar mix of two oligonucleotides covering TRBC1 and TRBC2. Nested alpha and beta constant-region primers with the SP2 primer drove four PCR rounds on ligated cDNA. TCRdb reanalysed the UMI-ligation and nested PCR reads using MiXCR and keeps one entry per CDR3 protein. The sample contains under 35,000 distinct CDR3 sequences, about 18% of which appear only once. Sequencing used effector memory CD4+ T cells from blood. Stated subset: effector memory, CD45RA- CD27-. These receptor sequences come from a human donor in good health.

Note on this clonotype: This could be a read error, since a much larger clone is one nucleotide away. CDR3 DNA: TGTGCCAGCAGTTGGGGATCTCATCAGCCCCAGTATTTT. Protein: CASSWGSHQPQYF. This chain uses TRBV28 with TRBJ1-5; no definite D call. The better agreement between TRBJ2-3 and the DNA end casts doubt on the J call. CDR1 and CDR2 from the germline V gene are MDHEN and SYDVKM. The CDR3 totals 13 residues.

This clonotype came up many times. V gene TRBV20-1 combines with J gene TRBJ2-5; D is possibly TRBD1 (6 bases). V lost 3 bases and J lost 1, with 9 bases in between. CDR1 and CDR2 (germline): DFQATT, SNEGSKA (reference sequence). The CDR3 is 13 residues long. The CDR3 region is CSASRGGQETQYF. The CDR3 DNA is TGCAGTGCTAGTAGAGGGGGCCAAGAGACCCAGTACTTC.

Concerning this clonotype itself: A much larger clonotype is one base distant, so this may be a read error. The chain recombines TRBV5-1 with TRBJ1-5; 9 bases agree with TRBD1. The length of the CDR3 is 15 residues. The germline V gene encodes CDR1 SGHRS and CDR2 YFSETQ. CDR3 protein: CASREGQGGNRPQHF. The DNA for the CDR3 is TGCGCCAGCAGGGAGGGACAGGGCGGCAATCGGCCCCAGCATTTT.

The rearrangement links TRBV5-1 to TRBJ1-1; possibly TRBD1 for D (5 bases). V lost 4 bases and J 1 base, leaving 11 bases between the germline ends. The length of the CDR3 is 14 residues. CDR1 and CDR2 (germline): SGHRS, YFSETQ. The CDR3 here is CASSPTVPNTEAFF. The CDR3 DNA follows: TGCGCCAGCAGCCCGACAGTGCCGAACACTGAAGCTTTCTTT.

The table lists this clonotype with a few counts. The chain joins TRBV6-6 to TRBJ1-1, with D uncertain. Germline V gene lookup returns CDR1 MNHNY and CDR2 SVGAGI (reference sequence). Trimming left V 8 bases short and J 1 base short, with 14 bases between. CDR3 length: 14 amino acids. CDR3 DNA: TGTGCCAGCCGAAACCTTCCCTCGAACACTGAAGCTTTCTTT. It yields the protein CASRNLPSNTEAFF.

This clonotype has at least ten counts. This chain connects TRBV20-1 to TRBJ1-1; D is unresolved. V lost 6 bases and J 5 bases, leaving 16 bases between the germline ends. Germline lookup yields CDR1 DFQATT and CDR2 SNEGSKA (reference sequence). The CDR3 is 13 residues long. CDR3 protein: CSAESQGRTEAFF. The CDR3 nucleotides are TGCAGTGCCGAGTCTCAAGGGAGGACTGAAGCTTTCTTT.

This clonotype was seen at least ten times. This chain joins TRBV20-1 and TRBJ1-5, with D tentatively TRBD1 (6 bases). V was pared by 0 bases and J by 0 bases, with 24 bases between. Germline V CDR1 and CDR2: DFQATT, SNEGSKA (reference sequence). This CDR3 has 20 residues. Here the CDR3 DNA reads TGCAGTGCTAGAGATAGTACAGGGTCGATCTCCAGGGATAGCAATCAGCCCCAGCATTTT. Amino acid sequence: CSARDSTGSISRDSNQPQHF.

This clonotype was observed many times. The V and J genes are TRBV28 and TRBJ1-2; tentatively, D is TRBD1 (6 bases). This CDR3 region has 13 residues. V was trimmed by 6 bases and J by 8 bases, leaving 16 bases between them. Germline V gene lookup returns CDR1 MDHEN and CDR2 SYDVKM. CDR3 sequence: CASRATGFRGYTF. CDR3 DNA: TGTGCCAGCAGGGCAACAGGGTTTCGGGGCTACACCTTC.

The chain combines TRBV6-6 with TRBJ2-7; D unresolved. V gave up 4 bases and J gave up 5 bases, with 18 bases separating them. This CDR3 is built from 15 residues. Germline V gene lookup returns CDR1 MNHNY and CDR2 SVGAGI (reference sequence). The CDR3: CASSSQPPKAHEQYF. CDR3 bases: TGTGCCAGCAGTTCCCAGCCCCCAAAAGCGCACGAGCAGTACTTC.

In this sample, this clonotype turned up a few times. This rearrangement joins TRBV7-2 to TRBJ2-7; 10 nucleotides align to TRBD2. The trim removed 4 bases at V and 2 bases at J, leaving 5 bases unmatched. The germline gives CDR1 SGHTA, CDR2 FQGNSA. The CDR3 consists of 15 residues. Here the CDR3 DNA reads TGTGCCAGCAGCTCATTTACTAGCGGGACCTACGAGCAGTACTTC. This codes for CASSSFTSGTYEQYF. Variable domain in full (rest from reference TRBV7-2 and TRBJ2-7): GAGVSQSPSNKVTEKGKDVELRCDPISGHTALYWYRQSLGQGLEFLIYFQGNSAPDKSGLPSDRFSAERTGGSVSTLTIQRTQQEDSAVYLCASSSFTSGTYEQYFGPGTRLTVT.

Judged by abundance, this clonotype is medium-sized (0.01 to 0.1%). The V gene is TRBV4-3, the J gene TRBJ2-7, with D possibly being TRBD2 (5 bases). V was pared by 1 base and J by 3 bases, with 10 bases between. This CDR3 comprises 14 residues. The germline V gene encodes CDR1 LGHNA and CDR2 YSLEER. The CDR3 DNA is TGCGCCAGCAGCCAAGTAGTCGGGGACTACGAGCAGTACTTC. This codes for CASSQVVGDYEQYF.

This clonotype was detected only once. The chain carries TRBV6-1 and TRBJ2-7, with 8 positions matching TRBD2. CDR1 and CDR2 (germline): MNHNS, SASEGT. J lost 6 bases, V lost 7 bases, and 8 bases had no gene match. This CDR3 has 13 residues. The CDR3 region has the DNA TGTGCCAGCACCGTGGGACTAGGAGGCGAGCAGTACTTC. Translating gives CASTVGLGGEQYF.

J is TRBJ2-1 and V is TRBV24-1, with 9 bases aligning to TRBD1. This CDR3 has 18 residues. The germline V gene has CDR1 KGHDR and CDR2 SFDVKD. The trim removed 4 bases at V and 1 base at J, leaving 10 bases unmatched. The CDR3 protein is CATSDPGTGRLSYNEQFF. The CDR3 DNA is TGTGCCACCAGTGACCCTGGGACAGGGCGACTATCCTACAATGAGCAGTTCTTC.

The chain has TRBV6-2 or TRBV6-3 and TRBJ2-7; D ambiguous. Trimming shortened V by 4 bases and J by 1 base, and 8 bases separated the two germline ends. Germline CDR1 MNHEY, CDR2 SVGEGT. This CDR3 is 13 amino acids long. In DNA, the CDR3 is TGTGCCAGCAGTTTTCACGGGTCCTACGAGCAGTACTTC. It encodes CASSFHGSYEQYF.

The table lists this clonotype with many counts. The chain links TRBV29-1 to TRBJ1-1; no clear D. Per the germline V gene, CDR1 is SQVTM and CDR2 is ANQGSEA. The CDR3 runs to 12 residues. Trimming removed 7 bases at V and 3 bases at J, with 12 bases between. The CDR3 reads CSAGSTHTEAFF. For the CDR3, the DNA is TGCAGCGCTGGAAGCACACACACTGAAGCTTTCTTT.

The rearrangement uses TRBV7-2 and TRBJ2-1, with TRBD2 matching 8 bases. Germline CDR1 and CDR2: SGHTA and FQGNSA. After removal of 5 bases from V and 3 bases from J, the junction contained 9 bases not matched to a gene. The CDR3 length is 16 residues. The CDR3 spells CASSPRGSGIYNEQFF. DNA of the CDR3: TGTGCCAGCAGCCCCCGGGGTAGCGGGATCTACAATGAGCAGTTCTTC.

This clonotype appeared many times. V gene TRBV7-9 combines with J gene TRBJ1-2; D remains unclear. Germline CDR1 and CDR2: SEHNR and FQNEAQ (reference sequence). This CDR3 has 13 residues. The V end lost 3 bases, the J end lost 5 bases, and 10 bases lay between the germline ends. The CDR3 spells CASSFGPQYGYTF. In DNA, the CDR3 is TGTGCCAGCAGCTTCGGACCCCAATATGGCTACACCTTC. The whole variable domain, filled in from reference TRBV7-9 and TRBJ1-2, reads DTGVSQNPRHKITKRGQNVTFRCDPISEHNRLYWYRQTLGQGPEFLTYFQNEAQLEKSRLLSDRFSAERPKGSFSTLEIQRTEQGDSAMYLCASSFGPQYGYTFGSGTRLTVV.

The chain combines TRBV18 with TRBJ1-1; a weak D match, TRBD1 (5 bases). Trimming removed 6 bases from V and 4 bases from J, with 15 bases in between. This CDR3 region has 14 residues. The germline V gene has CDR1 KGHSH and CDR2 LQKENI. The CDR3 sequence: CASSPAGGGTEAFF. CDR3 in DNA: TGTGCCAGCTCTCCGGCCGGGGGTGGCACTGAAGCTTTCTTT.

The table lists this clonotype with a count of one. A much larger clone lies one base from this, so it may be a read error. This chain connects TRBV6-6 to TRBJ1-1; D gene uncertain. Germline-derived CDR1 and CDR2 are MNHNY and SVGAGI (reference sequence). The CDR3 covers 13 residues. CDR3 sequence: CTSVLKDSTEAFF. DNA of the CDR3: TGTACCAGCGTACTTAAGGATAGCACTGAAGCTTTCTTT.

This clonotype has just a few counts. The chain is built from TRBV20-1 and TRBJ2-3, with a weak D call TRBD2 (7 bases). The V end was cut by 5 bases, the J end by 3 bases, with 15 bases between. Germline loops: CDR1 DFQATT, CDR2 SNEGSKA (reference sequence). There are 14 residues in the CDR3. The CDR3 sequence is CSARGGAGTDTQYF. Written as DNA, the CDR3 is TGCAGTGCTCGTGGGGGGGCCGGAACAGATACGCAGTATTTT.

V usage is TRBV28 and J usage is TRBJ1-2; the D gene is possibly TRBD1 (6 bases). The CDR3 spans 14 residues. The germline V gene has CDR1 MDHEN and CDR2 SYDVKM. The ends were cut back, 6 bases at V and 4 bases at J, with 15 bases in the middle. CDR3 in amino acids: CASSNQGIGYGYTF. Written as DNA, the CDR3 is TGTGCCAGCAGCAACCAGGGGATAGGCTATGGCTACACCTTC.

This clonotype showed up just a few times. The rearrangement links TRBV19 to TRBJ2-5; weak D call: TRBD2 (6 bases). The CDR3 has 14 amino acids. Germline lookup yields CDR1 LNHDA and CDR2 SQIVND (reference sequence). V was pared by 5 bases and J by 5 bases, with 15 bases between. The chain's CDR3 is CASSPMRAGETQYF. The DNA for the CDR3 is TGTGCCAGTAGTCCGATGAGGGCGGGGGAGACCCAGTACTTC.

This clonotype was picked up a small number of times. The rearrangement uses TRBV28 and TRBJ2-1, with D perhaps matching TRBD1 (6 bases). Trimming removed 2 bases at V and 7 bases at J, with 15 bases between. Germline CDR1 and CDR2: MDHEN and SYDVKM. This CDR3 comprises 15 residues. The chain's CDR3 is CASSLPQGSRNEQFF. The CDR3 coding sequence is TGTGCCAGCAGTTTACCCCAGGGGTCGAGGAATGAGCAGTTCTTC.

This clonotype occurred a few times. The rearrangement links TRBV2 to TRBJ1-5; D is undetermined. Germline assignment: CDR1 SNHLY and CDR2 FYNNEI. This CDR3 is built from 12 residues. V was pared by 4 bases and J by 4 bases, with 5 bases between. The CDR3 spells CASSGQNQPQHF. In DNA form, the CDR3 reads TGTGCCAGCAGTGGACAAAATCAGCCCCAGCATTTT.

This clonotype was counted many times. The chain combines TRBV5-1 with TRBJ2-1; TRBD2 matches 16 bases. The germline V gene has CDR1 SGHRS and CDR2 YFSETQ. V dropped 0 bases and J dropped 3; count of bases not matched to a gene: 6. CDR3 length equals 19 residues. The DNA of the CDR3 is TGCGCCAGCAGCTTGGCGGGACTAGCGGGAGGGCCGGACTACAATGAGCAGTTCTTC. Protein: CASSLAGLAGGPDYNEQFF.

This chain links TRBV6-1 with TRBJ2-6, with D hard to call. The CDR3 has 15 amino acids. Germline values: CDR1 MNHNS, CDR2 SASEGT. V lost 7 bases, J lost 0 bases, and 10 bases lay in between. The CDR3 here is CASKGLSSGANVLTF. The CDR3 coding sequence is TGTGCCAGCAAAGGCCTATCCTCTGGGGCCAACGTCCTGACTTTC.

The V and J genes are TRBV7-2 and TRBJ1-3; D gene uncertain. This CDR3 is 15 amino acids long. CDR1 and CDR2 (germline): SGHTA, FQGNSA. Trimming pared 2 bases from V and 0 bases from J, leaving 8 bases between. CDR3 amino acids: CASSLLWDSGNTIYF. CDR3 in DNA: TGTGCCAGCAGCTTATTGTGGGACTCTGGAAACACCATATATTTT.

The chain couples TRBV6-6 to TRBJ1-1, with 7 bases aligning to TRBD1. This CDR3 has 14 amino acids. The germline CDR1 and CDR2 sequences are MNHNY and SVGAGI (reference sequence). V trimming: 5 bases; J trimming: 2 bases; junction bases outside the gene matches: 5. The CDR3 spells CASSKGQINTEAFF. CDR3 nucleotide sequence: TGTGCCAGCAGTAAGGGACAGATTAACACTGAAGCTTTCTTT.